This is a list of T cell receptor beta chains from one sample in a study of blood T cell repertoires in COVID-19. TCRdb keeps only in-frame clones here, not all; method: immunoSEQ multiplex PCR. Here the sample spans tens of thousands of clones, about nine tenths being singletons. Sequencing was done on a sample of peripheral blood. The receptors here all came from a man aged 55 to 69 with acute or convalescent COVID-19. Each CDR3 is given with its conserved first and last residue. The D gene is left open where the match is weak. Rows may omit the clone size; those that give it use once, few, many or a size class.

J | V | D | size | DNA | CDR3
TRBJ1-4 | TRBV5-6 | - | - | TGTGCCAGCAGCTCCCGGGAGGGTAATAATGAAAAACTGTTTTTT | CASSSREGNNEKLFF
TRBJ2-3 | TRBV7-8 | - | - | TGTGCCAGCAGCTACCCCACGAGGCTAGGTGGGGAGACACACACAGATACGCAGTATTTT | CASSYPTRLGGETHTDTQYF
TRBJ1-5 | TRBV2 | - | - | TGTGCCAGCAGTGTAGAGGCCGGGGCCCAGCATTTT | CASSVEAGAQHF
TRBJ1-1 | TRBV12-3/TRBV12-4 | - | - | TGTGCCAGCAGTCCACGGGGGAGGAGTGAAGCTTTCTTT | CASSPRGRSEAFF
TRBJ1-1 | TRBV11-3 | - | - | TGTGCCAGCAGCCCCCGGAGGGCAGGGAACACTGAAGCTTTCTTT | CASSPRRAGNTEAFF
TRBJ2-7 | TRBV20-1 | TRBD1 | - | TGCAGTGCTAGTATCCCAGGGGGCAGGTACGAGCAGTACTTC | CSASIPGGRYEQYF
TRBJ2-7 | TRBV28 | TRBD2 | - | TGTGCCAGCAGTAGTAGCGGGAGGATCGCCCACGAGCAGTACTTC | CASSSSGRIAHEQYF
TRBJ1-6 | TRBV2 | TRBD1 | - | TGTGCCAGCGGACAGGCCAATTATAATTCACCCCTCCACTTT | CASGQANYNSPLHF
TRBJ1-2 | TRBV28 | TRBD1 | - | TGTGCCAGCAGCACACAGGGGGTCTATGGCTACACCTTC | CASSTQGVYGYTF
TRBJ1-1 | TRBV6-4 | - | - | TGTGCCAGCAGTAAGACAGGCGAAGCTTTCTTT | CASSKTGEAFF
TRBJ1-6 | TRBV9 | TRBD1 | once | TGTGCCAGCAGCGTCAAGGGGACAGGGGGATTGGGTTCACCCCTCCACTTT | CASSVKGTGGLGSPLHF
TRBJ1-4 | TRBV28 | TRBD1 | - | TGTGCCAGCAGTTTCGGGGGACAGGACTTTAACCGAGGTGAAAAACTGTTTTTT | CASSFGGQDFNRGEKLFF
TRBJ2-7 | TRBV7-6 | - | - | TGTGCCAGCAGCTTACAGGGCCCTTCCTACGAGCAGTACTTC | CASSLQGPSYEQYF
TRBJ2-7 | TRBV5-6 | TRBD1 | once | TGTGCCAGCAGCTTCGGGACAGGGTCCCACGAGCAGTACTTC | CASSFGTGSHEQYF
TRBJ2-1 | TRBV9 | TRBD2 | - | TGTGCCAGCAGCGTTGGCGGGAGGGCCGGGAATGAGCAGTTCTTC | CASSVGGRAGNEQFF
TRBJ1-5 | TRBV6-2/TRBV6-3 | - | - | TGTGCCAGCAGTTGGGGCAGAGCCCCGGAAGGGCCCCAGCATTTT | CASSWGRAPEGPQHF
TRBJ2-1 | TRBV6-2/TRBV6-3 | TRBD2 | - | TGTGCCAGCAGTTACGATAGAGCTCGAAGCGGGATACGTCCCAATGAGCAGTTCTTC | CASSYDRARSGIRPNEQFF
TRBJ2-1 | TRBV5-1 | - | - | TGCGCCAGCAGCTTCACCCCGGGACACCAATCCTACAATGAGCAGTTCTTC | CASSFTPGHQSYNEQFF
TRBJ1-5 | TRBV2 | - | - | TGTGCCAGCAGTGAGTTCAATGGGGGGGATCAGCCCCAGCATTTT | CASSEFNGGDQPQHF
TRBJ1-6 | TRBV6-6 | - | - | TGTGCCAGCAGTCGGGGAGGGGCAAGCTCCTATAATTCACCCCTCCACTTT | CASSRGGASSYNSPLHF
TRBJ2-7 | TRBV4-3 | TRBD2 | - | TGCGCCAGCAGCCAAGATTGGGGGGGCGAGCAGTACTTC | CASSQDWGGEQYF